Shown below are 13 T cell receptor beta chains from a single sample sequenced in a study of blood T cell repertoires in COVID-19. Data came from immunoSEQ multiplex PCR; TCRdb stores just in-frame clones and leaves some out. The sample lists approximately 340,000 clones, roughly 90% occurring once. The specimen was peripheral blood. The receptors stem from a man between 25 and 39 years old with COVID-19, enrolled during active disease.

This rearrangement joins TRBV6-2 or TRBV6-3 to TRBJ2-3; TRBD2 matches at 10 bases. J lost 4 bases, V lost 3 bases, and 7 bases had no gene match. There are 16 residues in the CDR3. Germline V gene sequence: CDR1 MNHEY, CDR2 SVGEGT. In DNA, the CDR3 is TGTGCCAGCAGTTATCTCAGCGGGGGGGCCGCAGATACGCAGTATTTT. Amino acids: CASSYLSGGAADTQYF.

This clone has just a few counts. The chain has TRBV7-9 and TRBJ1-2; 9 bases are shared with TRBD1. V was clipped by 5 bases and J by 1 base; unmatched bases: 2. The V gene's germline CDR1 is SEHNR and CDR2 FQNEAQ (reference sequence). The CDR3 has 14 amino acids. CDR3 amino acids: CASSVGQGNYGYTF. The CDR3 coding sequence is TGTGCCAGCAGCGTGGGACAGGGTAACTATGGCTACACCTTC.

The J gene is TRBJ2-7, the V gene TRBV6-5; 8 bases line up with TRBD1. The V gene's germline CDR1 is MNHEY and CDR2 SVGAGI. The junction had 7 bases not matched to a gene; V was cut back by 0 bases and J by 6 bases. CDR3 size: 15 residues. CDR3 sequence reads: CASSYSGQGPVEQYF. DNA for the CDR3: TGTGCCAGCAGTTACTCTGGACAGGGACCAGTCGAGCAGTACTTC.

The chain links TRBV28 to TRBJ2-1; no clear D gene. With 7 bases removed from V and 5 bases from J, the gap between germline ends came to 18 bases. The CDR3 runs to 15 residues. In germline, CDR1 is MDHEN, CDR2 SYDVKM. DNA for the CDR3: TGTGCCAGCATCCCCGGGTCCGCAGCTAACAATGAGCAGTTCTTC. Translation: CASIPGSAANNEQFF.

Regarding this clone: Different DNA sequences within this sample yield the same CDR3. The chain has TRBV12-3 or TRBV12-4 and TRBJ1-1; no clear D. Trimming cost V 4 bases and J 3 bases, with 3 bases left between them. This CDR3 is 11 amino acids long. The CDR3 loop is CASSSDTEAFF. CDR3 DNA sequence: TGTGCCAGCAGTTCGGACACTGAAGCTTTCTTT.

This clone was counted once. CDR3 amino acids: CASSPQDISTNEKLFF. CDR3 DNA sequence: TGTGCCAGCTCACCTCAGGACATCTCAACTAATGAAAAACTGTTTTTT. J is TRBJ1-4 and V is TRBV18; D is possibly TRBD1 (5 bases). Per germline, CDR1 KGHSH and CDR2 LQKENI. The length of the CDR3 is 16 residues. Trimming stripped 3 bases from V and 0 bases from J, with 11 bases between.

The chain recombines TRBV7-3 with TRBJ2-7, with 14 bases identical to TRBD2. The CDR3 is 17 residues long. Germline V gene lookup returns CDR1 SGHTA and CDR2 FQGTGA. V lost 5 bases and J lost 7; bases outside the gene matches: 13. The CDR3 protein is CASSPGLAGVSREEQYF. CDR3 DNA sequence: TGTGCCAGCAGCCCGGGACTAGCGGGAGTGTCTCGGGAGGAGCAGTACTTC.

This sequence joins TRBV18 and TRBJ1-5; D call uncertain. The CDR3 sequence is 14 residues long. Germline CDR1 is KGHSH and CDR2 is LQKENI. The germline V and J ends were trimmed by 2 bases and 2 bases, with 7 bases remaining between them. CDR3 residues: CASSPAGGNQPQHF. The CDR3 nucleotides read TGTGCCAGCTCACCAGCCGGGGGCAATCAGCCCCAGCATTTT.

The V call is TRBV19, the J call TRBJ1-5, with a weak D call TRBD1 (5 bases). Germline V gene lookup returns CDR1 LNHDA and CDR2 SQIVND (reference sequence). Trimming took 8 bases from V and 4 from J, leaving 18 bases between them. This CDR3 has 15 amino acids. The CDR3 spells CASSPGPRGNQPQHF. The DNA of the CDR3 is TGTGCCAGTTCTCCGGGACCCCGGGGGAATCAGCCCCAGCATTTT.

The CDR3 DNA sequence: TGCGCCAGCAGCTTGGGTAGCGGTCCCTCCTACGAGCAGTACTTC. It codes for CASSLGSGPSYEQYF. The chain carries TRBV5-1 and TRBJ2-7; D is perhaps TRBD2 (6 bases). This CDR3 spans 15 amino acids. The germline V gene encodes CDR1 SGHRS and CDR2 YFSETQ. V was cut by 0 bases and J by 0 bases, with 10 bases left in between. Full variable domain (rest looked up from reference TRBV5-1 and TRBJ2-7): KAGVTQTPRYLIKTRGQQVTLSCSPISGHRSVSWYQQTPGQGLQFLFEYFSETQRNKGNFPGRFSGRQFSNSRSEMNVSTLELGDSALYLCASSLGSGPSYEQYFGPGTRLTVT.

The chain employs TRBV6-6 and TRBJ1-1, with D uncertain. Between the trimmed V and J ends, which lost 1 base and 8 bases, there was a span of 14 bases. There are 14 residues in the CDR3. Germline V gene lookup returns CDR1 MNHNY and CDR2 SVGAGI (reference sequence). Written as DNA, the CDR3 is TGTGCCAGCAGTTACTTAGAGACAACTCAAGAAGCTTTCTTT. Amino acid sequence: CASSYLETTQEAFF.

This clone was observed a few times. This rearrangement joins TRBV5-6 to TRBJ2-1; 12 bases fit TRBD1. Germline V gives CDR1 SGHDT, CDR2 YYEEEE. The CDR3 contains 15 residues. V shed 4 bases and J 7 bases; nucleotides not matched to a gene: 6. As DNA, the CDR3 is TGTGCCAGCAGCCCCGGGACAGGGGGCCGAAATGAGCAGTTCTTC. It is translated as CASSPGTGGRNEQFF.

This chain connects TRBV5-1 to TRBJ2-1; D may be TRBD1 (5 bases). V lost 0 bases and J lost 12, with 7 bases in between. CDR3 length: 11 amino acids. CDR1 is SGHRS and CDR2 is YFSETQ in the germline V gene. The CDR3 sequence: CASSLGQGQFF. The DNA for the CDR3 is TGCGCCAGCAGCTTGGGGCAGGGGCAGTTCTTC.